This entry features one T cell receptor beta chain sequence. Via 5' RACE with UMI labels, TRB cDNA libraries were prepared. For each CDR3 protein, TCRdb gives one entry from its re-call of the 5' RACE reads, without DNA. This listing includes about 3,400 distinct CDR3 sequences. This entry comes from a study of CXCR3-negative and CXCR3-positive naive CD8 T cells. The germline V gene has CDR1 MNHEY and CDR2 SVGEGT. This CDR3 has 13 residues. J is TRBJ2-2 and V is TRBV6-2 or TRBV6-3; the TCRdb call, TRBD1, lacks DNA for checking. Sequencing was carried out using naive CXCR3- CD8+ T cells from blood. As for subset: CD45RO-CCR7+CD27+CD95- naive CD8+ T cells lacking CXCR3 (TNR3-). This clonotype was sampled from a human donor in good health. Some clones in this sample may be carry-over from other donors' samples. The CDR3 protein is CASSTGSTGELFF.